The 3 T cell receptor beta chains given below trace back to one sample, sequenced in a study of regulatory T cells in long-lasting Graves disease (dated by TCRdb to 2020 to 2023). The time point label for this specimen denotes: newly diagnosed GD, antithyroid drugs for less than 3 months. RNA was extracted from PBMCs in TRIzol for both TCR sequencing and RNA sequencing. The library was generated by multiplex PCR. The instrument given in TCRdb is Illumina HiSeq 4000. TCR beta libraries were built with iRepertoire HTBI primers and Arm-PCR amplification of CDR3 regions. TCRdb took the public reads, trimmed them with fastp at Q25, ran MiXCR for clone calling and kept in-frame beta chains. Each CDR3 protein appears once, grouped with its most common genes and DNA. The sample contains 560,000 or so distinct CDR3 sequences, 15% to 20% of them found a single time. Around 11% of the sample comes from the top ten.

This same sample was also part of a study on T cells in Graves' hyperthyroidism and ophthalmopathy.

The starting material was peripheral blood mononuclear cells (PBMCs), obtained at new diagnosis, from a patient treated with antithyroid drugs. The receptors were sampled from a man younger than 35 with Graves disease. Donor details come from another sample of the same person, matched by shared clones.

This clonotype was found many times. The chain joins TRBV15 to TRBJ1-3; possible D gene TRBD1, 5 bases. This CDR3 region has 13 residues. Germline CDR1 is LNHNV and CDR2 is YYDKDF (reference sequence). Trimming pared 4 bases from V and 5 bases from J, leaving 9 bases between. For the CDR3, the DNA is TGTGCCACCAGCACCAGGGCGCGAAACACCATATATTTT. It specifies CATSTRARNTIYF.

The chain combines TRBV4-1 with TRBJ2-3; 8 bases agree with TRBD2. J gave up 0 bases and V 0 bases, and 11 bases lay outside the gene matches. The germline V gene has CDR1 MGHRA and CDR2 YSYEKL. This CDR3 contains 19 residues. The DNA of the CDR3 is TGCGCCAGCAGCCAAGAATTGGCCGGGAGGGGTTATAGCACAGATACGCAGTATTTT. Its protein product is CASSQELAGRGYSTDTQYF.

The V and J genes are TRBV12-3 or TRBV12-4 and TRBJ2-1; TRBD2 aligns across 9 bases. V trimming: 7 bases; J trimming: 8 bases; junction bases outside the gene matches: 3. This CDR3 region has 12 residues. In DNA, the CDR3 is TGTGCCAGCACTAGCGGGACCTATGAGCAGTTCTTC. Its protein is CASTSGTYEQFF.